Listed below are T cell receptor beta chains from one sample, sequenced in a study of cytomegalovirus exposure and HLA in healthy donors. This table comes from immunoSEQ multiplex PCR, and its TCRdb copy is limited to in-frame clones, with some not included. The sample lists about 140,000 clones; about 87% were seen once. The source material was PBMCs. All receptors come from a young man in good health and CMV-seropositive. The CDR3 runs from the conserved cysteine through the conserved F or W. D genes are given only for firm matches. For some rows the clone size is stated as once, few or many, or as a class when expanded; others skip it.

size: .
D: TRBD2
V: TRBV11-2
J: TRBJ2-7
DNA: TGTGCCAGCAGCCGTACTAGCGGTAACTACGAGCAGTACTTC
CDR3: CASSRTSGNYEQYF

size: .
D: .
V: TRBV19
J: TRBJ2-1
DNA: TGTGCCAGTAGTATCATAAGCGGCACTTACAATGAGCAGTTCTTC
CDR3: CASSIISGTYNEQFF

size: once
D: .
V: TRBV9
J: TRBJ1-1
DNA: TGTGCCAGCAGCGTAGACGGGGGTAACACTGAAGCTTTCTTT
CDR3: CASSVDGGNTEAFF

size: once
D: TRBD1
V: TRBV6-1
J: TRBJ1-5
DNA: TGTGCCAGCAGGTCCGGGACAGGACATCAGCCCCAGCATTTT
CDR3: CASRSGTGHQPQHF

size: .
D: .
V: TRBV5-1
J: TRBJ2-7
DNA: TGCGCCAGCAGCTGGGATCCCAGAACCACCGGGACTGTGGGCTACGAGCAGTACTTC
CDR3: CASSWDPRTTGTVGYEQYF

size: .
D: .
V: TRBV19
J: TRBJ1-2
DNA: TGTGCCAGTAGTATAGAAGGGAGGTTTAGCTATGGCTACACCTTC
CDR3: CASSIEGRFSYGYTF

size: .
D: TRBD1
V: TRBV7-8
J: TRBJ1-5
DNA: TGTGCCAGCAGCTTGTCGGGACAGGGTATTGGCAATCAGCCCCAGCATTTT
CDR3: CASSLSGQGIGNQPQHF

size: .
D: TRBD1
V: TRBV10-3
J: TRBJ1-2
DNA: TGTGCCATCAGTGACCAGGGGGCGTCTAACTATGGCTACACCTTC
CDR3: CAISDQGASNYGYTF

size: .
D: .
V: TRBV7-9
J: TRBJ1-3
DNA: TGTGCCAGCAGCTTCTCCCAGGACACCATATATTTT
CDR3: CASSFSQDTIYF

size: .
D: .
V: TRBV27
J: TRBJ1-1
DNA: TGTGCCAGCAGTTTAGGACAGTGGGGGGAAGCTTTCTTT
CDR3: CASSLGQWGEAFF

size: .
D: .
V: TRBV13
J: TRBJ2-3
DNA: TGTGCCAGCAGCTTCCGTGCAGATACGCAGTATTTT
CDR3: CASSFRADTQYF

size: few
D: TRBD1
V: TRBV5-1
J: TRBJ2-7
DNA: TGCGCCAGCAGCCCATACCCCCGGGACAGGGCCTACGAGCAGTACTTC
CDR3: CASSPYPRDRAYEQYF

size: .
D: .
V: TRBV6-1
J: TRBJ1-2
DNA: TGTGCCAGCAGCCAGGCCCTGTTAGCTAACTATGGCTACACCTTC
CDR3: CASSQALLANYGYTF

size: .
D: TRBD2
V: TRBV7-2
J: TRBJ2-1
DNA: TGTGCCAGCAGCTTAAGGGTAGCGGGGACCAACAATGAGCAGTTCTTC
CDR3: CASSLRVAGTNNEQFF

size: .
D: .
V: TRBV5-1
J: TRBJ2-6
DNA: TGCGCCAGCAGCGACCGACAGGCTTTGGGGTCTGGGGCCAACGTCCTGACTTTC
CDR3: CASSDRQALGSGANVLTF

size: .
D: TRBD1
V: TRBV4-1
J: TRBJ1-5
DNA: TGCGCCAGCAGCCAAGGCAGGGGGCAAGGGAGCAATCAGCCCCAGCATTTT
CDR3: CASSQGRGQGSNQPQHF

size: once
D: .
V: TRBV7-9
J: TRBJ2-1
DNA: TGTGCCAGCAGCTCCTCCCTTCCGAGCTCCTACAATGAGCAGTTCTTC
CDR3: CASSSSLPSSYNEQFF

size: .
D: TRBD1
V: TRBV6-1
J: TRBJ1-2
DNA: TGTGCCAGCAGTGAAGACAGGGGGTTCTATGGCTACACCTTC
CDR3: CASSEDRGFYGYTF

size: .
D: .
V: TRBV28
J: TRBJ1-2
DNA: TGTGCCAGCAGTGGAGCGGTGGGCTATGGCTACACCTTC
CDR3: CASSGAVGYGYTF

size: .
D: .
V: TRBV30
J: TRBJ2-1
DNA: TGTGCCTGGAGGACTAGTAGTCGACAGTTCTTC
CDR3: CAWRTSSRQFF

size: .
D: .
V: TRBV4-1
J: TRBJ1-1
DNA: TGCGCCAGCAGCCTTATCGGGATGAACACTGAAGCTTTCTTT
CDR3: CASSLIGMNTEAFF

size: .
D: .
V: TRBV5-4
J: TRBJ2-5
DNA: TGTGCCAGCAGCTTGGGGCGGCGGGGGCGCGTCGAATTCCAAGAGACCCAGTACTTC
CDR3: CASSLGRRGRVEFQETQYF